The clone carrying this T cell receptor beta chain came up once. Its antigen is still unknown. Repertoires were generated with immunoSEQ multiplex PCR, while TCRdb's copy carries only in-frame clones and drops some. The data show about 87,000 clones, roughly 87% seen once. This entry is derived from a study of glioma-infiltrating T cells after dendritic cell vaccination. Study details: Samples are from glioblastoma patients in Phase I and II dendritic cell vaccine trials. Study outcomes and limitations: Survival was not directly related to TCR clonality in these patients.

Time point of the sample: after dendritic cell vaccination, including at tumor progression/relapse. Unmatched junction bases numbered 9, after V lost 5 bases and J lost 6 bases. The CDR3 is made up of 15 amino acids. This material consisted of blood, taken after dendritic cell vaccination. The receptor's source is a human donor with glioblastoma. The chain combines TRBV5-3 with TRBJ2-2; 8 bases are a match to TRBD1. TRBV5-3 is marked as an open reading frame, function uncertain. DNA for the CDR3: TGTGCCAGAAGTCGACCCAGGGGGCGTGCCGGGGAGCTGTTTTTT. Its protein product is CARSRPRGRAGELFF.